The present T cell receptor beta chain was sequenced within a study of persistence of HIV-infected CD4 T cells. Remarks on this clone: Its cognate antigen is unknown.

Anti-CD3/anti-CD28 beads served as a nonspecific positive control stimulus. Responding CD4+ T cells were sorted by upregulation of both CD40 ligand and CD69. Germline V gives CDR1 MRHNA, CDR2 SNTAGT. J was trimmed by 3 bases and V by 3 bases; bases with no gene match: 1. The CDR3 extends over 15 amino acids. This was the immunoSEQ version 4 assay in survey mode. Here immunoSEQ multiplex PCR was the method, and the copy in TCRdb shows in-frame clones only, minus some. The sample includes approximately 45,000 clones, 88% of them seen just once. The V and J genes are TRBV6-4 and TRBJ2-6; 8 bases map to TRBD1. Source: CD4+ T cells sorted from PBMCs after roughly 18-hour stimulation, taken from a patient who received antiretroviral therapy. The receptor's source is an adult woman with HIV who was CMV-seropositive. CDR3 protein: CASSEQGDGANVLTF. For the CDR3, the DNA is TGTGCCAGCAGTGAACAGGGGGATGGGGCCAACGTCCTGACTTTC.